One and the same sample provided the 30 T cell receptor beta chains below, sequenced in a study of blood T cell repertoires in COVID-19. Profiled with immunoSEQ multiplex PCR; TCRdb holds only in-frame clones, not every one. Of a few hundred thousand clones in the sample, 85% are singletons; the top ten hold 18%. Sequencing was performed on PBMCs or T cells enriched from blood (not recorded which). These receptors were collected from a man aged 35 to 55 who had recovered from COVID-19.

This clone came up a few times. This chain uses TRBV21-1 with TRBJ1-1. TRBV21-1 is recorded as a pseudogene. The CDR3 is 18 amino acids. This chain's CDR3 is CASSIFSQGGACRTEAFF. In DNA form, the CDR3 reads TGTGCCAGCAGCATTTTTTCCCAGGGCGGGGCCTGCCGGACTGAAGCTTTCTTT.

The CDR3 nucleotides are TGTGCCAGCAGCCAACGGGGACAGCTGCTGGACTATGGCTACACCTTC. Translation gives CASSQRGQLLDYGYTF. The chain is built from TRBV7-2 and TRBJ1-2; 7 bases are a match to TRBD1. The germline V gene has CDR1 SGHTA and CDR2 FQGNSA. Trimming took 5 bases from V and 3 from J; bases not matched to a gene: 12. The CDR3 loop spans 16 amino acids.

Comments on this clone: In the same sample, other DNA sequences code for this CDR3. V is TRBV29-1 and J is TRBJ2-7; 9 nucleotides align to TRBD1. Germline V gene lookup returns CDR1 SQVTM and CDR2 ANQGSEA. The CDR3 contains 15 residues. Trimming removed 3 bases from V and 0 bases from J; junction bases left unmatched: 6. The CDR3 here is CSVEDRGSSSYEQYF. The DNA of the CDR3 is TGCAGCGTTGAGGACAGGGGCTCTAGCTCCTACGAGCAGTACTTC.

The rearrangement uses TRBV2 and TRBJ2-3, with 8 bases matching TRBD1. The trim removed 3 bases at V and 14 bases at J, leaving 13 bases unmatched. Per the germline V gene, CDR1 is SNHLY and CDR2 is FYNNEI. The CDR3 sequence is 14 residues long. The CDR3 reads CASSDGKGPGQVYF. The CDR3 DNA is TGTGCCAGCAGTGATGGAAAGGGTCCGGGACAGGTGTATTTT.

The chain employs TRBV29-1 and TRBJ1-1, with TRBD1 identical over 7 bases. Trimming removed 5 bases from V and 5 bases from J; junction bases left unmatched: 14. Germline V gene data show CDR1 as SQVTM and CDR2 as ANQGSEA. The CDR3 runs 15 residues. DNA for the CDR3: TGCAGCGTTCAGGCCCCCCAGGGGGTAAGTACTGAAGCTTTCTTT. It yields the protein CSVQAPQGVSTEAFF.

This clone was observed a handful of times. The V and J genes are TRBV6-5 and TRBJ2-7; 13 bases line up with TRBD2. V dropped 5 bases and J dropped 8; count of bases not matched to a gene: 6. The germline V gene encodes CDR1 MNHEY and CDR2 SVGAGI. The CDR3 is 14 amino acids. The CDR3 loop reads CASSRTSGSHQQYF. As DNA, the CDR3 is TGTGCCAGCAGTCGGACTAGCGGGAGCCACCAGCAGTACTTC.

The sample holds many counts of this clone. V is TRBV21-1 and J is TRBJ2-2; TRBD1, the table's D call, lacks a check against the DNA. TRBV21-1 constitutes a pseudogene. CDR3 length: 20 residues. The CDR3 protein is CASSTEVDRGGKVNTGELFF. The CDR3 nucleotides are TGTGCCAGCAGCACCGAAGTGGACAGGGGCGGGAAAGTAAACACCGGGGAGCTGTTTTTT.

The chain is built from TRBV5-4 and TRBJ1-6; TRBD1 might be the D (5 bases). V dropped 0 bases and J dropped 8 bases, with 9 bases sitting between them. This CDR3 has 14 amino acids. The germline gives CDR1 SGHNT, CDR2 YYREEE (reference sequence). The CDR3 coding sequence is TGTGCCAGCAGCTTGGACAGGTCTTATTCACCCCTCCACTTT. Its translation: CASSLDRSYSPLHF. Together with reference TRBV5-4 and TRBJ1-6, the CDR3 gives the full variable domain: ETGVTQSPTHLIKTRGQQVTLRCSSQSGHNTVSWYQQALGQGPQFIFQYYREEENGRGNFPPRFSGLQFPNYSSELNVNALELDDSALYLCASSLDRSYSPLHFGNGTRLTVT.

This sequence joins TRBV7-2 and TRBJ2-1, with 7 bases that match TRBD1. Germline loops: CDR1 SGHTA, CDR2 FQGNSA. The CDR3 consists of 16 residues. Trimming at V came to 1 base and at J to 4 bases, leaving 7 bases not matched to a gene. The CDR3, as DNA: TGTGCCAGCAGCTTAGGTCGTACAGGGGATTACAATGAGCAGTTCTTC. It specifies CASSLGRTGDYNEQFF.

V and J are TRBV18 and TRBJ2-7; D ambiguous. CDR3 length: 13 residues. V was trimmed by 5 bases and J by 2 bases, leaving 10 bases between them. CDR1 KGHSH and CDR2 LQKENI come from the germline V gene. CDR3: CASSGDGAYEQYF. DNA for the CDR3: TGTGCCAGCTCAGGAGACGGTGCCTACGAGCAGTACTTC.

The CDR3 DNA reads TGCGCCAGCAGCTTAGCAGGGGCGGGCAATCAGCCCCAGCATTTT. It encodes CASSLAGAGNQPQHF. V gene TRBV5-1 combines with J gene TRBJ1-5, with a tentative D call TRBD1 (6 bases). This CDR3 has 15 amino acids. CDR1 is SGHRS, CDR2 YFSETQ, per germline. The V end lost 2 bases, the J end lost 2 bases, and 11 bases lay between the germline ends.

This clone was counted between two and nine times. The J gene is TRBJ2-7, the V gene TRBV19; the D gene is possibly TRBD1 (5 bases). CDR3 length equals 13 residues. The V end lost 6 bases, the J end lost 3 bases, and 12 bases lay between the germline ends. Germline CDR1 reads LNHDA; CDR2 reads SQIVND (reference sequence). This chain's CDR3 is CASRTGRYYEQYF. CDR3 bases: TGTGCCAGTAGAACAGGCCGGTACTACGAGCAGTACTTC.

V usage is TRBV7-2 and J usage is TRBJ2-1; the match to TRBD2 covers 15 bases. Trimming took 0 bases from V and 6 from J; bases not matched to a gene: 3. Germline V gene sequence: CDR1 SGHTA, CDR2 FQGNSA. The CDR3 spans 17 residues. CDR3 sequence: CASSLAWTSGRVNEQFF. The CDR3 nucleotides are TGTGCCAGCAGCTTAGCTTGGACTAGCGGGAGGGTCAATGAGCAGTTCTTC.

This clone showed up just once. V gene TRBV24-1 combines with J gene TRBJ2-1; the D is unclear. In germline, CDR1 is KGHDR, CDR2 SFDVKD. The CDR3 runs 16 residues. Trimming left V 3 bases short and J 0 bases short, with 11 bases between. The CDR3 DNA sequence: TGTGCCACCAGTGATAGACACCATAGCTCCTACAATGAGCAGTTCTTC. It specifies CATSDRHHSSYNEQFF.

This chain connects TRBV14 to TRBJ2-7; 8 bases line up with TRBD1. This CDR3 has 15 amino acids. From germline, CDR1 is SGHDN and CDR2 FVKESK. V was pared by 4 bases and J by 5 bases, with 10 bases of the junction left unmatched. The CDR3 here is CASSLLGTGLNEQYF. The CDR3 DNA is TGTGCCAGCAGCCTGCTCGGGACAGGACTTAACGAGCAGTACTTC.

This clone was detected only once. This chain joins TRBV4-3 and TRBJ2-7; the D gene is possibly TRBD1 (6 bases). Trimming pared 3 bases from V and 0 bases from J, leaving 12 bases between. The germline gives CDR1 LGHNA, CDR2 YSLEER. The CDR3 has 15 amino acids. Here the CDR3 reads CASSHGTSSSYEQYF. DNA for the CDR3: TGCGCCAGCAGCCACGGGACATCTAGCTCCTACGAGCAGTACTTC.

CDR3 residues: CASSIKGNYGYTF. CDR3 in DNA: TGTGCCAGTAGTATAAAGGGGAACTATGGCTACACCTTC. The J gene is TRBJ1-2, the V gene TRBV19, with a possible D match to TRBD1 (5 bases). V was pared by 2 bases and J by 2 bases, with 6 bases between. CDR1 and CDR2 (germline): LNHDA, SQIVND (reference sequence). There are 13 residues in the CDR3.

This clone was seen more than once but under ten times. The chain has TRBV15 and TRBJ2-7; 8 nucleotides agree with TRBD1. The CDR3 covers 14 residues. V was clipped by 4 bases and J by 3 bases; unmatched bases: 5. Germline CDR1 LNHNV, CDR2 YYDKDF (reference sequence). CDR3 amino acids: CATSKDRVIYEQYF. The CDR3 region has the DNA TGTGCCACCAGCAAGGACAGGGTTATCTACGAGCAGTACTTC.

The V gene is TRBV11-2, the J gene TRBJ2-3, with 8 bases fitting TRBD1. The V gene's germline CDR1 is SGHAT and CDR2 FQNNGV. V trimming: 5 bases; J trimming: 9 bases; junction bases outside the gene matches: 4. The CDR3 is 12 residues long. CDR3 region: CASSTGGRTQYF. The CDR3 DNA follows: TGTGCCAGCAGCACAGGGGGGCGCACGCAGTATTTT.

The rearrangement joins TRBV5-6 to TRBJ2-1; 7 positions match TRBD2. Germline CDR1 and CDR2: SGHDT and YYEEEE. Unmatched junction bases numbered 7, after V lost 4 bases and J lost 3 bases. This CDR3 spans 15 amino acids. The CDR3 sequence: CASSGRGEGYNEQFF. The CDR3 DNA reads TGTGCCAGCAGCGGGAGGGGCGAAGGCTACAATGAGCAGTTCTTC.

The rearrangement links TRBV3-1 (or the pseudogene TRBV3-2) to TRBJ2-2; maybe TRBD2 (6 bases). The CDR3 spans 17 residues. V dropped 0 bases and J dropped 4 bases, with 15 bases sitting between them. Per the germline V gene, CDR1 is LGHDT and CDR2 is YNNKEL (reference sequence). This CDR3 reads CASSQERDSGSTGELFF. The CDR3 DNA follows: TGTGCCAGCAGCCAAGAACGAGACTCCGGGAGCACCGGGGAGCTGTTTTTT.

The V call is TRBV7-2, the J call TRBJ1-5; a weak D match, TRBD1 (5 bases). Deletions cut 2 bases from V and 0 bases from J, with 8 bases between. Germline V lookup: CDR1 SGHTA, CDR2 FQGNSA. This CDR3 spans 15 amino acids. CDR3 region: CASSLRRGSNQPQHF. CDR3 bases: TGTGCCAGCAGCTTAAGGAGGGGTAGCAATCAGCCCCAGCATTTT.

The CDR3 coding sequence is TGTGCCAGCAGTCCTGCAGGCTATGGCTACACCTTC. Translating it yields CASSPAGYGYTF. V and J are TRBV27 and TRBJ1-2; D is unresolved. This CDR3 is built from 12 residues. Germline lookup yields CDR1 MNHEY and CDR2 SMNVEV (reference sequence). The V end was cut by 5 bases, the J end by 4 bases, with 8 bases between.

The rearrangement links TRBV2 to TRBJ1-5; possibly TRBD1 for D (6 bases). CDR1 is SNHLY and CDR2 is FYNNEI in the germline V gene. Trimming took 3 bases from V and 0 from J, leaving 24 bases between them. The CDR3 sequence is 20 residues long. Here the CDR3 DNA reads TGTGCCAGCAGTGACCCAGGGAGGGGGAGAGATTTGGGTAGCAATCAGCCCCAGCATTTT. Translating it yields CASSDPGRGRDLGSNQPQHF.

This clone appeared once. This rearrangement joins TRBV5-1 to TRBJ2-7; 9 bases align to TRBD1. This CDR3 has 14 amino acids. The ends lost 4 bases at V and 5 bases at J; junction bases unmatched: 7. Germline V lookup: CDR1 SGHRS, CDR2 YFSETQ. The CDR3: CASSPGTGKNEQYF. The CDR3 DNA sequence: TGCGCCAGCAGCCCGGGGACAGGGAAGAACGAGCAGTACTTC.

The chain recombines TRBV29-1 with TRBJ2-3, with D possibly being TRBD2 (6 bases). With 4 bases removed from V and 2 bases from J, the gap between germline ends came to 13 bases. The CDR3 is 14 amino acids. CDR1 is SQVTM, CDR2 ANQGSEA, per germline. CDR3 nucleotides: TGCAGCGTTGGACAAAGGGAGGACACAGATACGCAGTATTTT. Amino acid sequence: CSVGQREDTDTQYF.

The chain is built from TRBV10-1 and TRBJ2-1; perhaps TRBD2 as D (6 bases). V gave up 4 bases and J gave up 5 bases, with 12 bases separating them. This CDR3 comprises 14 residues. Germline V CDR1 and CDR2: WNHNN, SYGVQD (reference sequence). Here the CDR3 DNA reads TGCGCCAGCAGTGGGATAGCGGCTAACAATGAGCAGTTCTTC. It translates to CASSGIAANNEQFF.

V usage is TRBV7-9 and J usage is TRBJ2-7, with TRBD2 matching over 7 bases. V gave up 6 bases and J gave up 6 bases; unmatched junction bases: 5. Per the germline V gene, CDR1 is SEHNR and CDR2 is FQNEAQ (reference sequence). The CDR3 has 12 residues. The CDR3 coding sequence is TGTGCCAGCAGTCCCAGGGAGGGCGAGCAGTACTTC. Residues: CASSPREGEQYF.

The chain carries TRBV6-2 or TRBV6-3 and TRBJ1-4, with D perhaps matching TRBD1 (6 bases). The CDR3 consists of 15 residues. CDR1 and CDR2 (germline): MNHEY, SVGEGT. V was shortened by 2 bases and J by 8 bases, with 15 bases between the two germline ends. This CDR3 reads CASSYQQGLSEKLFF. CDR3 DNA: TGTGCCAGCAGTTACCAACAGGGTTTGAGCGAAAAACTGTTTTTT.

This clone is a singleton in its sample. The V gene is TRBV3-1 (or the pseudogene TRBV3-2), the J gene TRBJ2-1; a possible D gene is TRBD1 (5 bases). The CDR3 length is 15 residues. Per germline, CDR1 LGHDT and CDR2 YNNKEL (reference sequence). V was pared by 5 bases and J by 5 bases, with 16 bases between. Written as DNA, the CDR3 is TGTGCCAGCAGCTCGTCTCAGGGCCCGAACAATGAGCAGTTCTTC. This gives the protein CASSSSQGPNNEQFF.